The entry below gives a single T cell receptor beta chain sequence along with its context. Germline values: CDR1 SQVTM, CDR2 ANQGSEA. This CDR3 is 14 amino acids long. Between the trimmed V and J ends, which lost 3 bases and 1 base, there was a span of 12 bases. The library targeted TCRbeta and was prepared with unique molecular identifiers. One entry per CDR3 protein results from TCRdb running MiXCR on the PCR reads. This table has about 500,000 distinct CDR3 sequences, about 31% appearing once. This sample is drawn from a study of T-cell reconstitution after alpha-beta-depleted transplantation in children.

The receptor comes from a human donor who donated a stem cell graft to a child with aplastic anemia. The source was PBMCs from the stem cell graft donor, collected from the stem cell graft. V usage is TRBV29-1 and J usage is TRBJ1-1; D ambiguous. As DNA, the CDR3 is TGCAGCGTTGACCCAATTGAGACGAACACTGAAGCTTTCTTT. Its translation: CSVDPIETNTEAFF.